This entry features one T cell receptor beta chain sequence. No antigen is known for it. One entry per CDR3 protein, called by TCRdb with MiXCR from the reads. The sample shows under 95,000 distinct CDR3 sequences, around half of them seen only once. This entry belongs to a study of T cell repertoires in cytomegalovirus infection. Study-level information: Alongside well-studied HLA-B-restricted CMV epitopes, recently identified HLA-C-restricted CMV epitopes were also used.

CDR1 MNHEY and CDR2 SVGAGI come from the germline V gene. The length of the CDR3 is 19 residues. V was clipped by 2 bases and J by 0 bases; unmatched bases: 14. The sequence was obtained from a human donor in good health (CMV status not recorded). Some clones in this sample may be carry-over from other donors' samples. Sequences were derived from CD8+ T cells from cultured PBMCs, sampled from culture after CMV antigen stimulation. The chain employs TRBV6-5 and TRBJ2-7; TRBD1 agrees at 9 bases. The CDR3 DNA reads TGTGCCAGCAGTTACCTTTACCGGGACAGGGCCCCGTACTCCTACGAGCAGTACTTC. Translated: CASSYLYRDRAPYSYEQYF.